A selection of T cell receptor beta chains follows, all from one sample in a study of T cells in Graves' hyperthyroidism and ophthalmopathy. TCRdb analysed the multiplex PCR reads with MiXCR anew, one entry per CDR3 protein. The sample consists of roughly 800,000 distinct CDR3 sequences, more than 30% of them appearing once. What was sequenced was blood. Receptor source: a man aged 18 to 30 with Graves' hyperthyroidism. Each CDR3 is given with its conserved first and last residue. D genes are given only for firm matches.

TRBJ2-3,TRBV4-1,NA,CASSLAISGLEDTQYF
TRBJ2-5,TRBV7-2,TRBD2,CASSLSGEQETQYF
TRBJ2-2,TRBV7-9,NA,CASSLIRGSFTGELFF
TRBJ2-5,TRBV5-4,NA,CASSIPTQETQYF
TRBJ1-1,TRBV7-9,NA,CASSPTVTSTEAFF
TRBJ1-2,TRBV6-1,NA,CASRPLNYGYTF
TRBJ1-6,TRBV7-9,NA,CASSLDPPGSPLHF
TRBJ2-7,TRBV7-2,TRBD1,CAGSSSGLRQGADEQYF
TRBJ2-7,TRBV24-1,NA,CATSDDRHEQYF
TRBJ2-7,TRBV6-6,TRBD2,CASSTGGGDEQYF
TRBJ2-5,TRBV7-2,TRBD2,CASSLRLAGSETQYF
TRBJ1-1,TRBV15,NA,CATSRGLSTEAFF
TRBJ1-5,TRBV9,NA,CASSQGSSSNQPQHF
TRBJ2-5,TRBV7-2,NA,CASSSSPGLRKTQYF
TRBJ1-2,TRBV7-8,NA,CASSLFPGVDYTF
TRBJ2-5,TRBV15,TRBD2,CATTNPTSGQETQYF
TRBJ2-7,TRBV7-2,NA,CASSLVSFSYEQYF
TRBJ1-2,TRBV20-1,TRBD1,CSARGQTRNNYGYTF
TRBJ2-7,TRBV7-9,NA,CASSSDMSSYEQYF
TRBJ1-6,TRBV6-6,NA,CASSGGSNQPLHF
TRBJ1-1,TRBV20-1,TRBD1,CSARDPTGGDIMNTEAFF
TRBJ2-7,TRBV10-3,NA,CAISAPQGYGEQYF
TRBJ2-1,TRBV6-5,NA,CAISDGDEQFF
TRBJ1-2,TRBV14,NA,CASSQALYGYTF
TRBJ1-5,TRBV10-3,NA,CAISEGSSVPQHF
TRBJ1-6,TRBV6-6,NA,CASSYDRSPLHF